A single sample gave rise to the 5 T cell receptor beta chains below, sequenced in a study of graft-versus-host responses after intestinal transplantation (dated by TCRdb to the early 2020s). The library was built by means of the immunoSEQ multiplex PCR assay. TCRdb carries this immuneACCESS record with in-frame sequences only. Its versions omit some clonotypes, under half of them owing to an unresolved V gene in the studies checked, with the rest unexplained. Counted in this sample were some 27,000 clones; approximately 93% of them appeared once. The ten largest clones capture around 0.5% of the sample. This material consisted of PBMCs, taken 18 days after transplant. The receptors shown here come from a human patient who received an intestinal transplant, so some T cells may come from the graft donor.

The chain links TRBV27 to TRBJ1-4; D perhaps matches TRBD1 (6 bases). CDR3 length equals 13 residues. With 4 bases removed from V and 7 bases from J, the gap between germline ends came to 10 bases. Germline-derived CDR1 and CDR2 are MNHEY and SMNVEV (reference sequence). The CDR3 sequence: CASSYREGEKLFF. Written as DNA, the CDR3 is TGTGCCAGCAGTTACAGGGAGGGTGAAAAACTGTTTTTT.

V usage is TRBV27 and J usage is TRBJ2-7, with 10 bases lining up with TRBD1. This CDR3 has 14 residues. Germline V gene data show CDR1 as MNHEY and CDR2 as SMNVEV (reference sequence). Germline trimming cut 4 bases from V and 5 bases from J; bases unmatched to any gene: 5. The CDR3 DNA sequence: TGTGCCAGCAGTTCGTCCGGGACAGGGGACGAGCAGTACTTC. It translates to CASSSSGTGDEQYF.

V and J are TRBV5-1 and TRBJ2-3; no clear D. The CDR3 is 16 amino acids. Germline loops: CDR1 SGHRS, CDR2 YFSETQ. Trimming shortened V by 0 bases and J by 0 bases, and 11 bases separated the two germline ends. Written as DNA, the CDR3 is TGCGCCAGCAGCTTGGCCTCTGAACCTAGCACAGATACGCAGTATTTT. This encodes CASSLASEPSTDTQYF.

Concerning this clone: This specimen includes other DNA sequences encoding the same CDR3. The gene calls are TRBV14 and TRBJ2-1, with 8 bases lining up with TRBD2. This CDR3 contains 13 residues. Trimming cost V 5 bases and J 10 bases; bases outside gene matches: 7. Germline V gene lookup returns CDR1 SGHDN and CDR2 FVKESK. The CDR3 region has the DNA TGTGCCAGCAGCAGGACGGGGGGGGTAGAGCAGTTCTTC. Protein product: CASSRTGGVEQFF.

This rearrangement joins TRBV7-9 to TRBJ1-4, with D perhaps TRBD1 (6 bases). Germline V gene data show CDR1 as SEHNR and CDR2 as FQNEAQ (reference sequence). The CDR3 consists of 15 residues. V lost 5 bases, J lost 5 bases, and 15 bases lay in between. In nucleotides, the CDR3 is TGTGCCAGCAGCCGTTCGGGGGGGCGAAATGAAAAACTGTTTTTT. Its protein product is CASSRSGGRNEKLFF.